The 5 T cell receptor beta chains reported below all come from one sample, sequenced in a study of cytomegalovirus exposure and HLA in healthy donors. Use of 60 Vbeta and 13 Jbeta primers characterized the PCR. Measured with immunoSEQ multiplex PCR; TCRdb has only the in-frame clones, and not every one. This repertoire shows some 140,000 clones, approximately 74% found once; its top ten account for about 2.1%. Material: PBMCs. The origin of the receptors is a man aged 25 to 40 in good health and CMV-seronegative.

The chain couples TRBV5-4 to TRBJ2-1; the match to TRBD2 covers 13 bases. Germline-derived CDR1 and CDR2 are SGHNT and YYREEE (reference sequence). V trimming: 0 bases; J trimming: 4 bases; junction bases outside the gene matches: 1. The CDR3 contains 16 residues. The CDR3 is CASSLGTSGGYNEQFF. Written as DNA, the CDR3 is TGTGCCAGCAGCTTGGGGACTAGCGGGGGATACAATGAGCAGTTCTTC.

The chain links TRBV7-2 to TRBJ2-3; 10 positions agree with TRBD2. This CDR3 is built from 14 residues. V shed 8 bases and J 3 bases; nucleotides not matched to a gene: 5. CDR1 is SGHTA and CDR2 is FQGNSA in the germline V gene. CDR3 loop: CASGTSGATDTQYF. CDR3 DNA sequence: TGTGCCAGCGGCACTAGCGGGGCAACAGATACGCAGTATTTT.

V usage is TRBV29-1 and J usage is TRBJ2-2, with D possibly matching TRBD1 (6 bases). With 2 bases removed from V and 6 bases from J, the gap between germline ends came to 7 bases. The CDR3 consists of 12 residues. The V gene's germline CDR1 is SQVTM and CDR2 ANQGSEA. CDR3 protein: CSVETGPGELFF. In DNA form, the CDR3 reads TGCAGCGTTGAAACAGGGCCCGGGGAGCTGTTTTTT.

V is TRBV4-1 and J is TRBJ2-1, with 8 bases identical to TRBD2. After removal of 0 bases from V and 12 bases from J, the junction contained 13 bases not matched to a gene. This CDR3 has 16 amino acids. Germline V CDR1 and CDR2: MGHRA, YSYEKL. CDR3 residues: CASSQDPAGVLRAQFF. The CDR3, as DNA: TGCGCCAGCAGCCAAGACCCAGCGGGGGTCCTCCGTGCGCAGTTCTTC.

This chain joins TRBV10-3 and TRBJ2-3, with 7 bases matching TRBD1. CDR1 ENHRY and CDR2 SYGVKD come from the germline V gene. V was clipped by 7 bases and J by 3 bases; unmatched bases: 10. The CDR3 contains 15 residues. CDR3 sequence reads: CAINPQGTRTDTQYF. The CDR3 nucleotides read TGTGCCATCAACCCACAGGGGACGAGGACAGATACGCAGTATTTT.